These 19 T cell receptor beta chains were sequenced from one sample in a study of T cells in women clearing cervical HPV infection. TCRdb's table, derived via immunoSEQ multiplex PCR, lists solely in-frame clones and lacks some. The clone table shows some 25,000 clones, with the ten largest holding over 5%. What was sequenced was blood buffy coat. These receptors were collected from a woman aged 18 to 75 with a cervical HPV16 infection that either progressed to CIN3+ or cleared (not recorded which).

CDR3 loop: CASSPKGDRDTAKLFF. The part of the CDR3 DNA that was read is TGTGCCAGCAGCCCGAAGGGGGACAGGGATACTGCAAAG. V usage is TRBV7-6 and J usage is TRBJ2-2; TRBD1 aligns across 9 bases. Read data end 3 residues before the CDR3 end; the end is taken from the germline J gene. The germline CDR1 and CDR2 sequences are SGHVS and FNYEAQ. This CDR3 has 16 residues. Supplemented by reference TRBV7-6 and TRBJ2-2, the full variable domain reads GAGVSQSPRYKVTKRGQDVALRCDPISGHVSLYWYRQALGQGPEFLTYFNYEAQQDKSGLPNDRFSAERPEGSISTLTIQRTEQRDSAMYRCASSPKGDRDTAKLFFGEGSRLTVL.

With regard to this clone: At one end, the junction sequence differs from germline, possibly due to a read error. The sequenced CDR3 bases are TGCAGTGCTAGGACTGGTTCTTCTAGCCATCAGCCC. Amino acid sequence: CSARTGSSSHQP. The whole CDR3 region reads CSARTGSSSHQPQHF. This rearrangement joins TRBV20-1 to TRBJ1-5; no definite D call. With the read ending 3 residues before the CDR3 end, the germline J gene is used to fill in that end. The germline CDR1 and CDR2 sequences are DFQATT and SNEGSKA (reference sequence). The CDR3 is 15 residues long.

Turning to this clone: The CDR3 end is not reached by the read, which stops 3 residues before it; the germline J gene fills it in. The rearrangement uses TRBV19 and TRBJ1-1; no reliable D call. Trimming took off 5 bases at V and 1 base at J, with 11 bases between the two ends. The germline gives CDR1 LNHDA, CDR2 SQIVND (reference sequence). The CDR3 length is 14 residues. CDR3 residues: CASSLKLGNTEAFF. The part of the CDR3 DNA that was read is TGTGCCAGTAGTCTCAAACTAGGGAACACTGAA.

On this clone itself: The read terminates 3 residues ahead of where the CDR3 ends, so the germline J gene completes it. V usage is TRBV7-9 and J usage is TRBJ2-7; possibly TRBD1 for D (5 bases). CDR1 is SEHNR and CDR2 is FQNEAQ in the germline V gene (reference sequence). V was shortened by 1 base and J by 0 bases, with 10 bases between the two germline ends. The CDR3 is 15 residues long. CDR3 bases read: TGTGCCAGCAGCTTAGGGCAGGGCAACTCCTACGAG. This translates into CASSLGQGNSYE. The entire CDR3 protein reads CASSLGQGNSYEQYF. The full variable domain, completed using reference TRBV7-9 and TRBJ2-7, is DTGVSQNPRHKITKRGQNVTFRCDPISEHNRLYWYRQTLGQGPEFLTYFQNEAQLEKSRLLSDRFSAERPKGSFSTLEIQRTEQGDSAMYLCASSLGQGNSYEQYFGPGTRLTVT.

About this clone: The CDR3 is cut off 3 residues early in the read; its end comes from the germline J gene. The gene calls are TRBV30 and TRBJ2-7; TRBD1 is a possible D gene (6 bases). This CDR3 spans 13 amino acids. The ends were cut back, 1 base at V and 6 bases at J, with 13 bases in the middle. Germline-derived CDR1 and CDR2 are GTSNPN and SVGIG (reference sequence). This CDR3 is CAWSGMGAREQYF. CDR3 DNA, as far as it was read: TGTGCCTGGAGTGGGATGGGGGCCCGCGAG.

A remark on this clone: The DNA ends 3 residues before the CDR3 does, and the rest of the CDR3 is filled in from the germline J gene. The chain carries TRBV7-8 and TRBJ1-4, with D maybe TRBD1 (5 bases). Germline V gene data show CDR1 as SGHVS and CDR2 as FQNEAQ. The CDR3 is 17 residues long. The sequenced part of the CDR3 DNA is TGTGCCAGCAGCCGACAGCTCTTCTTCTCTGGGGCCAACGTA. It translates to CASSRQLFFSGANV. The full-length CDR3 reads as CASSRQLFFSGANVLFF.

As to this clone: From the germline J gene comes the end of the CDR3, since the read stops 3 residues before it. The chain has TRBV18 and TRBJ1-6; D possibly corresponds to TRBD1 (6 bases). CDR1 is KGHSH and CDR2 is LQKENI in the germline V gene. V shed 4 bases and J shed 8 bases, with 12 bases lying between them. The CDR3 runs to 14 residues. The DNA read from the CDR3 is TGTGCCAGCTCACAACAGGGTCGACATTCACCC. Translated: CASSQQGRHSP. The full-length CDR3 reads as CASSQQGRHSPLHF.

Of note for this clone: The DNA ends 3 residues before the CDR3 does, and the rest of the CDR3 is filled in from the germline J gene. The chain recombines TRBV19 with TRBJ2-7; possible D gene TRBD1, 6 bases. The length of the CDR3 is 15 residues. Germline CDR1 is LNHDA and CDR2 is SQIVND (reference sequence). V dropped 2 bases and J dropped 2 bases, with 13 bases sitting between them. CDR3 DNA (partial): TGTGCCAGTAGTATATTTGGACAGAATACCTACGAG. Protein sequence: CASSIFGQNTYE. The complete CDR3 reads CASSIFGQNTYEQYF.

With regard to this clone: The sequenced fragment ends 3 residues before the CDR3 boundary, so the rest is inferred from the germline J gene. V is TRBV20-1 and J is TRBJ2-6; D gene unclear. This CDR3 spans 15 amino acids. CDR1 and CDR2 (germline): DFQATT, SNEGSKA (reference sequence). Trimming left V 3 bases short and J 0 bases short, with 9 bases between. The CDR3 bases that were read are TGCAGTGCTAGTACAGTGGGCTCTGGGGCCAACGTC. Protein: CSASTVGSGANV. The full CDR3 sequence reads CSASTVGSGANVLTF.

In the case of this clone: The read terminates 3 residues before the CDR3 end, so the remaining end is supplied by the germline J gene. The chain couples TRBV2 to TRBJ2-7; TRBD2 aligns across 9 bases. In germline, CDR1 is SNHLY, CDR2 FYNNEI. After removal of 6 bases from V and 1 base from J, the junction contained 7 bases not matched to a gene. The CDR3 is made up of 15 amino acids. CDR3 DNA, as far as it was read: TGTGCCAGCAGAGAAACTAGCGGGCGGTCCTACGAG. Its protein product is CASRETSGRSYE. The whole CDR3 is CASRETSGRSYEQYF.

Worth noting for this clone: The read terminates 3 residues before the CDR3 end, so the remaining end is supplied by the germline J gene. The genes are TRBV12-3 or TRBV12-4 and TRBJ2-1; no clear D. There are 16 residues in the CDR3. The V end lost 5 bases, the J end lost 7 bases, and 21 bases lay between the germline ends. The covered CDR3 bases are TGTGCCAGCAGTGCTCACCCGGGTTCAGAGGTTAATGAG. This translates into CASSAHPGSEVNE. In full, the CDR3 is CASSAHPGSEVNEQFF.

In the case of this clone: The CDR3 extends 3 residues past the end of the read, so its final part is completed from the germline J gene. The V call is TRBV28, the J call TRBJ1-2, with D unresolved. The V end was cut by 3 bases, the J end by 6 bases, with 20 bases between. This CDR3 contains 16 residues. Germline CDR1 MDHEN, CDR2 SYDVKM. The part of the CDR3 DNA that was read is TGTGCCAGCAGTTTCTGGGCATTTCGGGGTACCCATGGC. Translating gives CASSFWAFRGTHG. The whole CDR3 sequence is CASSFWAFRGTHGYTF.

Concerning this clone: Read coverage stops 3 residues before the CDR3 terminus; the germline J gene supplies the remainder. This rearrangement joins TRBV6-4 to TRBJ2-6; tentative D call: TRBD1 (7 bases). Germline loops: CDR1 MRHNA, CDR2 SNTAGT. Deletions cut 9 bases from V and 2 bases from J, with 11 bases between. This CDR3 has 14 residues. CDR3 sequence reads: CARGGGAGANVLTF. The CDR3 DNA, read in part, is TGTGCCAGAGGAGGGGGCGCTGGGGCCAACGTC.

On this clone itself: Read data end 3 residues before the CDR3 end; the end is taken from the germline J gene. The sample holds other DNA sequences that translate to the same CDR3. This sequence joins TRBV19 and TRBJ2-3; TRBD2 aligns across 8 bases. The length of the CDR3 is 16 residues. J lost 0 bases, V lost 6 bases, and 8 bases had no gene match. Germline V gene sequence: CDR1 LNHDA, CDR2 SQIVND (reference sequence). The CDR3 is CASRATSDPSTDTQYF. CDR3 DNA (partial): TGTGCCAGTAGGGCGACTAGCGACCCTAGCACAGATACG.

Measured by frequency, this clone is medium-sized. Read sequence stops 3 residues before the CDR3 end, and the germline J gene provides the missing end. The chain has TRBV19 and TRBJ2-4; the D gene could be TRBD1 or TRBD2 (9 bases each). CDR1 is LNHDA, CDR2 SQIVND, per germline (reference sequence). The CDR3 runs to 16 residues. V lost 5 bases to trimming and J lost 7 bases, with 21 bases between them. The CDR3 loop is CASSAQGAGGRNIQYF. CDR3 bases read: TGTGCCAGTAGTGCACAGGGGGCGGGAGGGAGGAACATT.

On this clone: The missing CDR3 end, 3 residues past where the read stops, is filled in from the germline J gene. The chain couples TRBV2 to TRBJ2-7; TRBD2 matches at 9 bases. The V gene's germline CDR1 is SNHLY and CDR2 FYNNEI. CDR3 length equals 14 residues. With 6 bases clipped from V and 5 bases from J, the junction kept 8 bases outside the gene matches. The covered CDR3 bases are TGTGCCAGCAGCCGACTAGCGGCGGGGGACGAG. Translated, it gives CASSRLAAGDE. The entire CDR3 sequence reads CASSRLAAGDEQYF.

This chain's CDR3 is CSVRTGSFTEAFF. The DNA read from the CDR3 is TGCAGCGTTAGGACAGGGAGTTTCACTGAA. V is TRBV29-1 and J is TRBJ1-1; 8 bases align to TRBD1. Coverage ceases 3 residues before the CDR3 finishes, and the germline J gene fills in the end. The V segment lost 5 bases and the J segment 4 bases; nucleotides outside the gene matches: 6. The germline V gene encodes CDR1 SQVTM and CDR2 ANQGSEA. The CDR3 contains 13 residues. The full variable domain, rest sourced from reference TRBV29-1 and TRBJ1-1, is SAVISQKPSRDICQRGTSLTIQCQVDSQVTMMFWYRQQPGQSLTLIATANQGSEATYESGFVIDKFPISRPNLTFSTLTVSNMSPEDSSIYLCSVRTGSFTEAFFGQGTRLTVV.

As for this clone: The read ends 3 residues shy of where the CDR3 ends; the end is completed using the germline J gene. V is TRBV13 and J is TRBJ2-3; D call uncertain. Germline V gives CDR1 PRHDT, CDR2 FYEKMQ (reference sequence). The CDR3 length is 15 residues. Trimming removed 5 bases from V and 2 bases from J, with 14 bases in between. The covered CDR3 bases are TGTGCCAGCAGCCACCGAGTGGGCTCCACAGATACG. Protein sequence: CASSHRVGSTDT. The entire CDR3 reads CASSHRVGSTDTQYF.

In regard to this clone: Read coverage stops 3 residues before the CDR3 terminus; the germline J gene supplies the remainder. The chain has TRBV18 and TRBJ1-2; D is unclear. The CDR3 runs to 14 residues. Germline CDR1 is KGHSH and CDR2 is LQKENI. The CDR3 bases that were read are TGTGCCAGCTCACGGCGGGAGAGGGCCAATGAC. Translation gives CASSRRERAND. The entire CDR3 reads CASSRRERANDYTF.